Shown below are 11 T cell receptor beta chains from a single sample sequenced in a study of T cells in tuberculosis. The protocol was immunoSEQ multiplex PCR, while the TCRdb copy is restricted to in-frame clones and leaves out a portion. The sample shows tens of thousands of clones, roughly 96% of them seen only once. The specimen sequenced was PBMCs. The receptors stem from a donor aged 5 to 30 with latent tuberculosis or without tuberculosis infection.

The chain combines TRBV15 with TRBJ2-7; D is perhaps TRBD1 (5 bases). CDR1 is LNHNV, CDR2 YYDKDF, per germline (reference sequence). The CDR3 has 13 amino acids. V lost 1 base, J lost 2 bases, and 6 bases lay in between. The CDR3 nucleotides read TGTGCCACCAGCAGAGGGGGCCCCTACGAGCAGTACTTC. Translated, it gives CATSRGGPYEQYF.

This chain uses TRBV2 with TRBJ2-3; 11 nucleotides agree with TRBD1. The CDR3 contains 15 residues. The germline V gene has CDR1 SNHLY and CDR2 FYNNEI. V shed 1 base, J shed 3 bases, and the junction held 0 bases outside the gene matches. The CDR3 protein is CASSEGDRGTDTQYF. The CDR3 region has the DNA TGTGCCAGCAGTGAAGGGGACAGGGGGACAGATACGCAGTATTTT.

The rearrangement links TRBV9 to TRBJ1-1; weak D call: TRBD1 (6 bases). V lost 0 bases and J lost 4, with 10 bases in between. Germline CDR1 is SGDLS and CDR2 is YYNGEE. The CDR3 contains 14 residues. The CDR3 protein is CASSVGRGGTEAFF. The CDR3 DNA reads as TGTGCCAGCAGCGTAGGGAGAGGGGGCACTGAAGCTTTCTTT. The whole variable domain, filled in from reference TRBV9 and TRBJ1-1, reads DSGVTQTPKHLITATGQRVTLRCSPRSGDLSVYWYQQSLDQGLQFLIQYYNGEERAKGNILERFSAQQFPDLHSELNLSSLELGDSALYFCASSVGRGGTEAFFGQGTRLTVV.

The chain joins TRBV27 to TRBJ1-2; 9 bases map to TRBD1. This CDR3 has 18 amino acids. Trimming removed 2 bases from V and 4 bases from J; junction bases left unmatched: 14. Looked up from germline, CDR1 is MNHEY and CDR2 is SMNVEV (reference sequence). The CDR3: CASSLIGTGGPATYGYTF. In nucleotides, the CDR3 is TGTGCCAGCAGTTTAATAGGAACAGGGGGCCCGGCAACCTATGGCTACACCTTC.

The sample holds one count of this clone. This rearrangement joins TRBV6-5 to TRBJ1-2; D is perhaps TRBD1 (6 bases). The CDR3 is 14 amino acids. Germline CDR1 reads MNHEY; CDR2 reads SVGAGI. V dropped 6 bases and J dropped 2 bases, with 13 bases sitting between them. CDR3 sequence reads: CASRKTGLNYGYTF. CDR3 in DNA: TGTGCCAGCAGGAAAACAGGGCTCAACTATGGCTACACCTTC.

The CDR3 bases are TGTGCCAGCAGCTTCGACTACAACACCGGGGAGCTGTTTTTT. The encoded protein is CASSFDYNTGELFF. The V call is TRBV11-3, the J call TRBJ2-2; a possible D gene is TRBD2 (5 bases). CDR3 length: 14 residues. Germline V gene lookup returns CDR1 SGHNT and CDR2 YENEEA. V dropped 3 bases and J dropped 2 bases, with 7 bases sitting between them.

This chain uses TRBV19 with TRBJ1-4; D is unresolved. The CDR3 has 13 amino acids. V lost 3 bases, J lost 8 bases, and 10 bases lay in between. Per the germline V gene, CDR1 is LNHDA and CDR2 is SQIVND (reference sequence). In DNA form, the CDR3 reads TGTGCCAGTAGTATCGGTAGAAGCGAAAAACTGTTTTTT. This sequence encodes CASSIGRSEKLFF. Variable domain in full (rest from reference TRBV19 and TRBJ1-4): DGGITQSPKYLFRKEGQNVTLSCEQNLNHDAMYWYRQDPGQGLRLIYYSQIVNDFQKGDIAEGYSVSREKKESFPLTVTSAQKNPTAFYLCASSIGRSEKLFFGSGTQLSVL.

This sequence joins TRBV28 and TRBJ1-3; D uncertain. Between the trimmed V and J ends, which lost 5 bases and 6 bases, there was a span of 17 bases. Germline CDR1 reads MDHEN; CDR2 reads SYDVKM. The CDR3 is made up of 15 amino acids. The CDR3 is CASSIPGAKLNTIYF. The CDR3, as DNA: TGTGCCAGCAGTATTCCGGGAGCAAAATTAAACACCATATATTTT.

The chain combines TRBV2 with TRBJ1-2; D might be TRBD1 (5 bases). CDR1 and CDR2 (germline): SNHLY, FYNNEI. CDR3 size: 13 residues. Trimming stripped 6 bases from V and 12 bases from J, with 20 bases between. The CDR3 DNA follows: TGTGCCAGCAGCCCTCGGCAGGGCAAGGGCCACACCTTC. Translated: CASSPRQGKGHTF.

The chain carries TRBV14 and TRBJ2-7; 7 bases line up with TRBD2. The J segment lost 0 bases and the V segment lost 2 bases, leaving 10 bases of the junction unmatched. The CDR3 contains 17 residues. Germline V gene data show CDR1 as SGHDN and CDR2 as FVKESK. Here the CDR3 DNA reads TGTGCCAGCAGCCAAATTGGAGCGGGGACCTCCTCCTACGAGCAGTACTTC. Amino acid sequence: CASSQIGAGTSSYEQYF.

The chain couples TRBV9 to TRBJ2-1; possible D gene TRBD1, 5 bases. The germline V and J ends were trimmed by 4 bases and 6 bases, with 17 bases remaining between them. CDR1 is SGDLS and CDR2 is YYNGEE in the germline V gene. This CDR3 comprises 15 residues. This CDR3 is CASSPRASRANEQFF. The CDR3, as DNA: TGTGCCAGCAGCCCCCGAGCCAGCAGGGCCAATGAGCAGTTCTTC. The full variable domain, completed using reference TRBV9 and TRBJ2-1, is DSGVTQTPKHLITATGQRVTLRCSPRSGDLSVYWYQQSLDQGLQFLIQYYNGEERAKGNILERFSAQQFPDLHSELNLSSLELGDSALYFCASSPRASRANEQFFGPGTRLTVL.